These 5 T cell receptor beta chains were all obtained from the same sample, sequenced in a study of shared clonotypes between healthy human individuals. Profiling relied on immunoSEQ multiplex PCR, and the TCRdb table lists in-frame clones only, not all of them. The sample holds millions of clones; approximately 94% are singletons and the top ten take over 0.12%. Specimen: naive CD4+ T cells sorted from blood. Subset here: CD45RA+ positively selected. These receptors were collected from a man between 18 and 35 years old in good health.

The gene calls are TRBV2 and TRBJ1-6, with D possibly TRBD1 on 5 matching bases. The CDR3 runs 15 residues. Germline loops: CDR1 SNHLY, CDR2 FYNNEI. V was shortened by 3 bases and J by 9 bases, with 15 bases between the two germline ends. The CDR3 region has the DNA TGTGCCAGCAGTGACCGGGGCTCCGGTAGTTCACCCCTCCACTTT. Amino acid sequence: CASSDRGSGSSPLHF.

For this clone: The sample has other DNA sequences that encode this CDR3 too. This rearrangement joins TRBV11-2 to TRBJ1-5; 10 bases are a match to TRBD1. This CDR3 is built from 15 residues. V was clipped by 3 bases and J by 2 bases; unmatched bases: 1. CDR1 SGHAT and CDR2 FQNNGV come from the germline V gene. In DNA form, the CDR3 reads TGTGCCAGCAGCTTGGGGACAGGGGGCAATCAGCCCCAGCATTTT. Translating it yields CASSLGTGGNQPQHF.

CDR3 nucleotides: TGTGCCAGCAGTGCGGTTCTAGCTAGCACAGATACGCAGTATTTT. This codes for CASSAVLASTDTQYF. This rearrangement joins TRBV25-1 to TRBJ2-3, with D perhaps matching TRBD2 (5 bases). The CDR3 is 15 amino acids. In germline, CDR1 is MGHDK, CDR2 SYGVNS. The V end was cut by 4 bases, the J end by 0 bases, with 11 bases between.

V and J are TRBV5-1 and TRBJ2-3, with D perhaps assigned TRBD1 or TRBD2 (6 bases each). CDR1 and CDR2 (germline): SGHRS, YFSETQ. V lost 9 bases, J lost 0 bases, and 20 bases lay in between. The CDR3 covers 16 residues. This CDR3 reads CATSSGAISSTDTQYF. The CDR3, as DNA: TGCGCCACCTCCTCGGGGGCGATCTCTAGCACAGATACGCAGTATTTT.

The chain recombines TRBV6-6 with TRBJ1-5; D is perhaps TRBD1 (5 bases). Germline lookup yields CDR1 MNHNY and CDR2 SVGAGI (reference sequence). V was shortened by 5 bases and J by 4 bases, with 15 bases between the two germline ends. The CDR3 is made up of 15 amino acids. Here the CDR3 DNA reads TGTGCCAGCAGTAGGGACCGGGATCCAAATCAGCCCCAGCATTTT. Protein product: CASSRDRDPNQPQHF.